Listed here are 28 T cell receptor beta chains from one sample, sequenced in a study of control samples from healthy donors and cancer patients. Assay used: immunoSEQ multiplex PCR; TCRdb lists only in-frame clones, some missing. The table has about 120,000 clones, 87% seen once. The sample comprised blood. Receptor source: a man aged 25-40 years in good health.

A word on this clone: Different DNA sequences within this sample yield the same CDR3. This sequence joins TRBV11-3 and TRBJ2-7; D is undetermined. Trimming removed 0 bases at V and 2 bases at J, with 11 bases between. The CDR3 loop spans 15 amino acids. Germline V gene data show CDR1 as SGHNT and CDR2 as YENEEA. The CDR3 loop reads CASSLDPGSTYEQYF. The CDR3 DNA sequence: TGTGCCAGCAGCTTAGATCCAGGCTCCACCTACGAGCAGTACTTC.

The CDR3 region has the DNA TGTGCCAGCAGCTTAGCGGCTCAGAACAATCAGCCCCAGCATTTT. Translating gives CASSLAAQNNQPQHF. This chain joins TRBV7-8 and TRBJ1-5, with unresolved D. V was cut by 0 bases and J by 3 bases, with 9 bases left in between. Per germline, CDR1 SGHVS and CDR2 FQNEAQ. The CDR3 is made up of 15 amino acids. Full variable domain (remainder filled in from reference TRBV7-8 and TRBJ1-5): GAGVSQSPRYKVAKRGQDVALRCDPISGHVSLFWYQQALGQGPEFLTYFQNEAQLDKSGLPSDRFFAERPEGSVSTLKIQRTQQEDSAVYLCASSLAAQNNQPQHFGDGTRLSIL.

The chain recombines TRBV13 with TRBJ2-7; D possibly matches TRBD1 or TRBD2 (6 bases each). Per germline, CDR1 PRHDT and CDR2 FYEKMQ (reference sequence). This CDR3 comprises 14 residues. The germline V and J ends were trimmed by 5 bases and 2 bases, with 13 bases remaining between them. CDR3 in DNA: TGTGCCAGCAGCCGGACAGCGGGCGCCTACGAGCAGTACTTC. Translating it yields CASSRTAGAYEQYF.

V gene TRBV5-4 combines with J gene TRBJ2-2; D gene ambiguous. The V end lost 0 bases, the J end lost 6 bases, and 3 bases lay between the germline ends. The CDR3 covers 12 residues. Germline V gene data show CDR1 as SGHNT and CDR2 as YYREEE (reference sequence). The CDR3 DNA reads TGTGCCAGCAGCTTGGTGGCCGGGGAGCTGTTTTTT. It codes for CASSLVAGELFF.

The count of this clone is one. The V and J genes are TRBV19 and TRBJ1-5; D not resolved. Germline values: CDR1 LNHDA, CDR2 SQIVND (reference sequence). The CDR3 is 14 amino acids. V lost 2 bases and J lost 0, with 5 bases in between. CDR3 DNA sequence: TGTGCCAGTAGTATACCCGTTAGCAATCAGCCCCAGCATTTT. Translated: CASSIPVSNQPQHF.

In its sample, this clone was seen once. This chain links TRBV10-3 with TRBJ2-5; D may correspond to TRBD1 or TRBD2 (5 bases each). V dropped 3 bases and J dropped 1 base, with 12 bases sitting between them. In germline, CDR1 is ENHRY, CDR2 SYGVKD. The CDR3 is made up of 15 amino acids. The CDR3 DNA follows: TGTGCCATCAGTGATAAGGGACGGTTCCAAGAGACCCAGTACTTC. Protein: CAISDKGRFQETQYF.

V usage is TRBV2 and J usage is TRBJ1-1, with 7 bases aligning to TRBD1. Trimming removed 6 bases from V and 6 bases from J; junction bases left unmatched: 7. Germline V gene lookup returns CDR1 SNHLY and CDR2 FYNNEI. The CDR3 runs to 13 residues. Here the CDR3 DNA reads TGTGCCAGCAGCCCACAGGGGAAGGCTGAAGCTTTCTTT. Its translation: CASSPQGKAEAFF. The variable domain in full, with the rest retrieved from reference TRBV2 and TRBJ1-1, is EPEVTQTPSHQVTQMGQEVILRCVPISNHLYFYWYRQILGQKVEFLVSFYNNEISEKSEIFDDQFSVERPDGSNFTLKIRSTKLEDSAMYFCASSPQGKAEAFFGQGTRLTVV.

The chain combines TRBV29-1 with TRBJ1-4, with 8 bases fitting TRBD1. Unmatched junction bases numbered 7, after V lost 4 bases and J lost 3 bases. The CDR3 extends over 15 amino acids. CDR1 is SQVTM, CDR2 ANQGSEA, per germline. CDR3 in amino acids: CSVAGQGLPNEKLFF. CDR3 bases: TGCAGCGTTGCTGGACAGGGACTTCCTAATGAAAAACTGTTTTTT.

With regard to this clone: At the DNA level, this CDR3 is encoded by other sequences in the same sample as well. This sequence joins TRBV11-2 and TRBJ1-5; D may be TRBD1 (6 bases). This CDR3 comprises 13 residues. CDR1 and CDR2 from the germline V gene are SGHAT and FQNNGV. Trimming pared 3 bases from V and 4 bases from J, leaving 7 bases between. Here the CDR3 DNA reads TGTGCCAGCAGCTTTCAGGGGAATCAGCCCCAGCATTTT. As protein: CASSFQGNQPQHF.

Turning to this clone: An end of the junction differs from the germline gene, which may be a read error. CDR3 nucleotide sequence: TGTGCCAGCAGCGAAGGGCCGGCCTCAGCAAGCTTC. The encoded protein is CASSEGPASASF. V gene TRBV7-9 combines with J gene TRBJ1-2; D unresolved. The germline CDR1 and CDR2 sequences are SEHNR and FQNEAQ (reference sequence). The CDR3 runs to 12 residues.

The CDR3 loop is CASSKDSDYKHF. CDR3 nucleotides: TGTGCCAGCAGCAAAGATTCGGATTATAAGCATTTT. The V call is TRBV21-1, the J call TRBJ1-5. TRBV21-1 is noted as a pseudogene. This CDR3 spans 12 amino acids.

The chain carries TRBV28 and TRBJ1-1; tentatively, D is TRBD1 (6 bases). Germline V gives CDR1 MDHEN, CDR2 SYDVKM. This CDR3 comprises 14 residues. The germline V and J ends were trimmed by 1 base and 3 bases, with 9 bases remaining between them. CDR3 amino acids: CASSLYQGHTEAFF. The CDR3 coding sequence is TGTGCCAGCAGTTTATACCAGGGGCACACTGAAGCTTTCTTT.

The gene calls are TRBV21-1 and TRBJ2-5; the table's D call, TRBD2, has no DNA check behind it. TRBV21-1 is reported as a pseudogene. The length of the CDR3 is 17 residues. Here the CDR3 reads CASSNSRTSGGGETQYF. CDR3 coding DNA: TGTGCCAGCAGCAACTCCCGGACTAGCGGGGGCGGGGAGACCCAGTACTTC.

This clone is judged medium-sized. The chain links TRBV3-1 (or the pseudogene TRBV3-2) to TRBJ2-7, with D possibly matching TRBD2 (6 bases). This CDR3 is 14 amino acids long. Per germline, CDR1 LGHDT and CDR2 YNNKEL (reference sequence). V lost 0 bases, J lost 7 bases, and 13 bases lay in between. The CDR3 region is CASSQDATGREQYV. In nucleotides, the CDR3 is TGTGCCAGCAGCCAAGACGCAACTGGGAGGGAGCAGTACGTC.

The genes are TRBV7-9 and TRBJ2-7; 9 nucleotides agree with TRBD1. The CDR3 is 14 amino acids. V shed 4 bases and J 2 bases; nucleotides not matched to a gene: 3. Germline V gene lookup returns CDR1 SEHNR and CDR2 FQNEAQ (reference sequence). DNA of the CDR3: TGTGCCAGCAGCTCGACAGGGGGAGCCTACGAGCAGTACTTC. It codes for CASSSTGGAYEQYF. Supplemented by reference TRBV7-9 and TRBJ2-7, the full variable domain reads DTGVSQNPRHKITKRGQNVTFRCDPISEHNRLYWYRQTLGQGPEFLTYFQNEAQLEKSRLLSDRFSAERPKGSFSTLEIQRTEQGDSAMYLCASSSTGGAYEQYFGPGTRLTVT.

The gene calls are TRBV20-1 and TRBJ1-5; D is possibly TRBD1 (5 bases). The germline V gene encodes CDR1 DFQATT and CDR2 SNEGSKA (reference sequence). The CDR3 sequence is 13 residues long. V was shortened by 3 bases and J by 2 bases, with 8 bases between the two germline ends. CDR3 in DNA: TGCAGTGCTAGTCTGGGGGGCAATCAGCCCCAGCATTTT. Residues: CSASLGGNQPQHF.

This clone occurred a few times. This chain uses TRBV19 with TRBJ1-2, with D hard to call. The germline V gene has CDR1 LNHDA and CDR2 SQIVND (reference sequence). Deletions cut 3 bases from V and 2 bases from J, with 7 bases between. The CDR3 length is 13 residues. CDR3 sequence: CASSIRTNYGYTF. The DNA of the CDR3 is TGTGCCAGTAGTATTAGAACAAACTATGGCTACACCTTC.

This chain links TRBV11-2 with TRBJ2-7; D not certain. The better agreement between TRBJ2-1 and the DNA end casts doubt on the J call. Germline V CDR1 and CDR2: SGHAT, FQNNGV. CDR3 length: 16 amino acids. CDR3 nucleotide sequence: TGTGCCAGCAGCGTACAACAGAAAGGCTTAGGCAATGAGCAGTTCTTC. Its translation is CASSVQQKGLGNEQFF.

V is TRBV5-8 and J is TRBJ1-5; D not certain. Looked up from germline, CDR1 is SGHTS and CDR2 is YDEGEE. The length of the CDR3 is 14 residues. V was pared by 2 bases and J by 5 bases, with 11 bases between. The CDR3 protein is CASSFWAGHQPQHF. In DNA, the CDR3 is TGTGCCAGCAGCTTTTGGGCAGGCCATCAGCCCCAGCATTTT. Full variable domain (remainder filled in from reference TRBV5-8 and TRBJ1-5): EAGVTQSPTHLIKTRGQQATLRCSPISGHTSVYWYQQALGLGLQFLLWYDEGEERNRGNFPPRFSGRQFPNYSSELNVNALELEDSALYLCASSFWAGHQPQHFGDGTRLSIL.

The chain combines TRBV7-9 with TRBJ2-5; D tentatively reads TRBD1 or TRBD2 (5 bases each). This CDR3 is 13 amino acids long. V lost 4 bases and J lost 5, with 11 bases in between. Germline values: CDR1 SEHNR, CDR2 FQNEAQ (reference sequence). CDR3 sequence (DNA): TGTGCCAGCAGCTATGACTGGGGGGAGACCCAGTACTTC. Protein: CASSYDWGETQYF.

This chain connects TRBV4-1 to TRBJ1-2; the D gene is possibly TRBD1 (6 bases). The CDR3 consists of 16 residues. Germline V lookup: CDR1 MGHRA, CDR2 YSYEKL. Trimming took 11 bases from V and 8 from J, leaving 30 bases between them. CDR3: CAPSHGRGGPGEGYTF. The CDR3 DNA sequence: TGCGCCCCCAGCCACGGGAGGGGGGGACCGGGTGAAGGCTACACCTTC.

This clone was seen more than once but under ten times. This rearrangement joins TRBV3-1 (or the pseudogene TRBV3-2) to TRBJ1-2; tentatively, D is TRBD1 (5 bases). CDR3 length equals 15 residues. Germline V gene lookup returns CDR1 LGHDT and CDR2 YNNKEL (reference sequence). V shed 1 base and J shed 1 base, with 10 bases lying between them. CDR3 nucleotide sequence: TGTGCCAGCAGCCAAGGGGGCAGTTTTAACTATGGCTACACCTTC. It encodes CASSQGGSFNYGYTF.

For the CDR3, the DNA is TGTGCCAGCCGGGAGACAGGGGCTAGCAATCAGCCCCAGCATTTT. It codes for CASRETGASNQPQHF. The chain couples TRBV6-5 to TRBJ1-5, with TRBD1 identical over 8 bases. CDR3 length: 15 amino acids. The V gene end was trimmed by 8 bases and the J gene end by 0 bases; junction bases not matched to a gene: 6. Germline V CDR1 and CDR2: MNHEY, SVGAGI.

In this sample, this clone turned up a few times. The chain combines TRBV9 with TRBJ2-2; weak D call: TRBD1 (7 bases). Per the germline V gene, CDR1 is SGDLS and CDR2 is YYNGEE. V shed 0 bases and J shed 2 bases, with 11 bases lying between them. This CDR3 is 16 amino acids long. The CDR3 DNA reads TGTGCCAGCAGCGTAGGCAGGGGGGATAACACCGGGGAGCTGTTTTTT. It encodes CASSVGRGDNTGELFF.

V and J are TRBV9 and TRBJ2-4, with D perhaps TRBD1 (6 bases). The germline V gene has CDR1 SGDLS and CDR2 YYNGEE. There are 17 residues in the CDR3. Trimming pared 2 bases from V and 0 bases from J, leaving 15 bases between. CDR3 coding DNA: TGTGCCAGCAGCGTGGACAGTTTATCTCTAGCCAAAAACATTCAGTACTTC. Amino acid sequence: CASSVDSLSLAKNIQYF.

This chain links TRBV12-2 with TRBJ1-1; TRBD1, the D gene given by the table, was not confirmed from the DNA. TRBV12-2 is a pseudogene locus. This CDR3 is built from 16 residues. For the CDR3, the DNA is TGTGCAAGTCGCTTGGGACAGGGAAAAGGGAACACTGAAGCTTTCTTT. It yields the protein CASRLGQGKGNTEAFF.

The chain joins TRBV5-1 to TRBJ1-6, with a weak D call TRBD1 (5 bases). CDR3 length: 14 amino acids. V was trimmed by 4 bases and J by 9 bases, leaving 14 bases between them. CDR1 SGHRS and CDR2 YFSETQ come from the germline V gene. In DNA form, the CDR3 reads TGCGCCAGCAGCGCTGACAGTGCTACTTCACCCCTCCACTTT. Translating gives CASSADSATSPLHF.

This clone was counted a single time. V and J are TRBV6-4 and TRBJ2-3; a possible D gene is TRBD2 (7 bases). The germline V and J ends were trimmed by 3 bases and 5 bases, with 12 bases remaining between them. This CDR3 is 14 amino acids long. CDR1 MRHNA and CDR2 SNTAGT come from the germline V gene. CDR3 sequence (DNA): TGTGCCAGCAGTGATGGCGGGGGACAAGATACGCAGTATTTT. Its translation: CASSDGGGQDTQYF.